Sequencing of this TCR beta chain was carried out in a study of blood T cell repertoires in COVID-19. Study overall: Some COVID-19 samples were acute and others convalescent; all came from the United States, Italy and Spain. From T cells, B-cell-depleted T cells, or PBMCs came the material, which was cDNA or gDNA.

The sample holds one count of this clone. Source study methods: Counts of nucleated cells, estimated from reference gene primer amplification, were obtained. The protocol was immunoSEQ multiplex PCR, while the TCRdb copy is restricted to in-frame clones and leaves out a portion. That table gives V, J and clone size, and the DNA gave D and trimming. The top ten hold approximately 15% of the sample, which has 85,000 to 95,000 clones, approximately 79% seen once. The germline V gene encodes CDR1 SGHTA and CDR2 FQGNSA. The CDR3 spans 14 residues. Trimming took off 5 bases at V and 7 bases at J, with 17 bases between the two ends.

This TCR came from a woman of 80 years or more with acute or convalescent COVID-19. The V gene is TRBV7-2, the J gene TRBJ1-2; tentative D call: TRBD1 (5 bases). Input material: peripheral blood. This CDR3 reads CASSAQGRLGGYTF. CDR3 coding DNA: TGTGCCAGCAGCGCGCAGGGTAGACTAGGTGGCTACACCTTC. The complete variable domain, with remaining parts taken from reference TRBV7-2 and TRBJ1-2, reads GAGVSQSPSNKVTEKGKDVELRCDPISGHTALYWYRQSLGQGLEFLIYFQGNSAPDKSGLPSDRFSAERTGGSVSTLTIQRTQQEDSAVYLCASSAQGRLGGYTFGSGTRLTVV.